Listed here is a single T cell receptor (beta chain). This entry is derived from a study of monozygotic twins with inflammatory bowel disease. TCRdb re-called the 5' RACE reads; one entry per CDR3 protein, DNA not given. The listing records some 150,000 distinct CDR3 sequences. CDR3 length: 16 residues. Germline CDR1 and CDR2: SGHRS and YFSETQ. The chain couples TRBV5-1 to TRBJ2-1; as DNA is missing, the TRBD2 call by TCRdb cannot be tested. The receptor was isolated from a human donor with ulcerative colitis or Crohn's disease, or a healthy co-twin of an affected twin (not recorded which). The material sequenced was blood. The CDR3 loop reads CASSSGLAGPYNEQFF.